This T cell receptor beta chain was captured by sequencing in a study of shared clonotypes between healthy human individuals. The assay was carried out at the deep level. Every unsorted PBMC PCR replicate was loaded with approximately 290 ng DNA, about 30,000 T cell genomes. Libraries were prepared by immunoSEQ multiplex PCR; TCRdb keeps only in-frame clonotypes and omits some of them. Among about 490,000 clones, approximately 79% were seen once, and the ten largest hold approximately 12%. Study-wide points: Donors were few, which limited the genetic and exposure-history diversity represented.

About this clone itself: Its antigen is not identified.

The unsorted samples had tens of millions of PBMCs used for genomic DNA. The sample consisted of PBMCs. The clonotype was recovered from a woman aged 40 to 50 in good health. Some clones in this sample may be carry-over from other donors' samples.

The CDR3 bases are TGCAGCGCCTTGCGGGAGTACCAAGAGACCCAGTACTTC. Protein sequence: CSALREYQETQYF. The gene calls are TRBV29-1 and TRBJ2-5; 7 nucleotides line up with TRBD2. The ends lost 7 bases at V and 0 bases at J; junction bases unmatched: 5. The CDR3 runs to 13 residues. Germline V CDR1 and CDR2: SQVTM, ANQGSEA.